The clone carrying this T cell receptor (beta chain) is judged medium-sized (0.01 to 0.1%). The target antigen is unknown. As processed by the authors: The study took CDR3 differences across clinicopathological groups and made a distant-metastasis classifier for papillary thyroid cancer from them. MiXCR was used by TCRdb to re-call the PCR reads. What appears here as the V and J calls and clone size reflects TCRdb's work, not the paper's. The table lists about 34,000 clones, around a sixth of them singletons. No patient received treatment before thyroid surgery. These data originate in a study of metastatic and nonmetastatic thyroid tumors. In the study overall: Repertoires from blood and tumor or nodule tissue of malignant and benign thyroid patients were compared.

Germline CDR1 is DFQATT and CDR2 is SNEGSKA (reference sequence). The CDR3 spans 13 residues. V gave up 6 bases and J gave up 5 bases; unmatched junction bases: 8. Whole-study results and caveats: It was reported that TCR beta diversity was significantly higher in malignant thyroid tumors than benign nodules, in blood and tumor.

The chain employs TRBV20-1 and TRBJ2-7; the match to TRBD1 covers 9 bases. The clonotype was recovered from a female donor with papillary thyroid cancer or a benign thyroid nodule (not recorded which). Some clones in this sample may be carry-over from other donors' samples. Input material: blood. The DNA for the CDR3 is TGCAGTGCAAATGACAGGGGGTTCGACGAGCAGTACTTC. Its translation: CSANDRGFDEQYF.